The 14 T cell receptor beta chains presented below share a single source sample, sequenced in a study of cytomegalovirus exposure and HLA in healthy donors. A multiplex PCR was run with 60 Vbeta primers and 13 Jbeta primers. Using immunoSEQ multiplex PCR, the repertoire was profiled, and TCRdb retains in-frame clones only, with some absent. Its table lists roughly 30,000 clones. Sequenced input: PBMCs. All receptors come from a female donor in good health and CMV-seronegative.

The chain has TRBV6-6 and TRBJ2-7, with TRBD1 matching over 10 bases. Germline trimming cut 2 bases from V and 4 bases from J; bases unmatched to any gene: 5. In germline, CDR1 is MNHNY, CDR2 SVGAGI (reference sequence). The CDR3 is made up of 15 amino acids. CDR3 nucleotide sequence: TGTGCCAGCAGTTACCCGGACAGGGGGTTATACGAGCAGTACTTC. Translating it yields CASSYPDRGLYEQYF.

The chain links TRBV15 to TRBJ1-5, with TRBD1 matching over 7 bases. Germline V gives CDR1 LNHNV, CDR2 YYDKDF (reference sequence). The CDR3 loop spans 17 amino acids. V gave up 0 bases and J gave up 5 bases; unmatched junction bases: 10. The CDR3 is CATSREAPGQRYQPQHF. The CDR3 region has the DNA TGTGCCACCAGCAGAGAGGCTCCGGGACAGCGATATCAGCCCCAGCATTTT.

V and J are TRBV5-1 and TRBJ1-2, with 10 bases lining up with TRBD1. This CDR3 has 16 residues. CDR1 and CDR2 (germline): SGHRS, YFSETQ. The V gene end was trimmed by 0 bases and the J gene end by 1 base; junction bases not matched to a gene: 3. The CDR3 DNA reads as TGCGCCAGCAGCTTGGTCGACAGGGGGCTTAACTATGGCTACACCTTC. Amino acid sequence: CASSLVDRGLNYGYTF.

This sequence joins TRBV5-1 and TRBJ1-1; the D gene is possibly TRBD1 (5 bases). This CDR3 has 17 residues. Per the germline V gene, CDR1 is SGHRS and CDR2 is YFSETQ. Trimming stripped 0 bases from V and 0 bases from J, with 15 bases between. CDR3 amino acids: CASSLDRPDYMNTEAFF. The CDR3 DNA reads TGCGCCAGCAGCTTGGACAGGCCGGATTATATGAACACTGAAGCTTTCTTT.

The chain couples TRBV19 to TRBJ2-2, with 11 bases identical to TRBD1. The ends lost 5 bases at V and 5 bases at J; junction bases unmatched: 10. Germline CDR1 LNHDA, CDR2 SQIVND (reference sequence). CDR3 length equals 17 residues. The CDR3 loop is CASSAGQGAPRTGELFF. The CDR3 DNA follows: TGTGCCAGTAGTGCCGGACAGGGGGCGCCCCGGACCGGGGAGCTGTTTTTT.

The chain employs TRBV19 and TRBJ1-4; D unresolved. With 2 bases removed from V and 3 bases from J, the gap between germline ends came to 10 bases. Germline CDR1 is LNHDA and CDR2 is SQIVND (reference sequence). The CDR3 runs 15 residues. This chain's CDR3 is CASSIQGRANEKLFF. The CDR3 nucleotides read TGTGCCAGTAGTATACAAGGGAGGGCTAATGAAAAACTGTTTTTT.

The chain couples TRBV4-3 to TRBJ1-5; unclear D gene. This CDR3 spans 13 amino acids. Germline V gene lookup returns CDR1 LGHNA and CDR2 YSLEER. Trimming cost V 2 bases and J 5 bases, with 7 bases left between them. The CDR3 coding sequence is TGCGCCAGCAGCCAACAGGTGGATCAGCCCCAGCATTTT. This gives the protein CASSQQVDQPQHF.

The chain recombines TRBV11-2 with TRBJ2-7; 7 bases are shared with TRBD2. The CDR3 is 17 residues long. CDR1 is SGHAT, CDR2 FQNNGV, per germline. Losses at the gene ends were 6 bases for V and 0 bases for J; bases not matched to a gene: 14. The CDR3: CASSSRLGGGLSYEQYF. The CDR3 nucleotides are TGTGCCAGCAGTTCCCGTCTGGGCGGGGGTCTCTCCTACGAGCAGTACTTC.

V gene TRBV13 combines with J gene TRBJ1-5; 8 bases map to TRBD1. CDR3 length: 16 residues. Germline V CDR1 and CDR2: PRHDT, FYEKMQ (reference sequence). The J segment lost 4 bases and the V segment lost 0 bases, leaving 5 bases of the junction unmatched. CDR3 bases: TGTGCCAGCAGCTTAGGCAGGGGGCAATGGAATCAGCCCCAGCATTTT. Amino acids: CASSLGRGQWNQPQHF.

This sequence joins TRBV6-5 and TRBJ1-1, with 8 positions matching TRBD1. CDR1 is MNHEY, CDR2 SVGAGI, per germline. The V and J ends lost 9 bases and 8 bases, in that order; junction bases with no gene match: 11. This CDR3 comprises 13 residues. The CDR3 coding sequence is TGTGCCAGTAGGTCTCCAGGGGGCAGAGAAGCTTTCTTT. This encodes CASRSPGGREAFF.

CDR3 protein: CASSLARSSPLHF. The CDR3 DNA sequence: TGTGCCAGCAGCTTAGCGCGGTCCTCACCCCTCCACTTT. The chain uses TRBV7-6 and TRBJ1-6; D call uncertain. Germline CDR1 is SGHVS and CDR2 is FNYEAQ. The CDR3 loop spans 13 amino acids. V lost 0 bases, J lost 10 bases, and 7 bases lay in between.

The chain combines TRBV11-2 with TRBJ1-1; 7 positions agree with TRBD1. Germline V gives CDR1 SGHAT, CDR2 FQNNGV. The V and J ends lost 4 bases and 8 bases, in that order; junction bases with no gene match: 13. The CDR3 has 15 amino acids. CDR3 sequence: CASSSTGSSPDEAFF. CDR3 sequence (DNA): TGTGCCAGCAGCTCGACAGGGTCATCTCCTGACGAAGCTTTCTTT.

The chain combines TRBV4-3 with TRBJ2-1; 11 bases align to TRBD2. J gave up 5 bases and V 0 bases, and 9 bases lay outside the gene matches. In germline, CDR1 is LGHNA, CDR2 YSLEER. This CDR3 has 18 residues. The DNA for the CDR3 is TGCGCCAGCAGCCAAGATGAGATAGCGGGGGGGTTCGACAATGAGCAGTTCTTC. Its translation is CASSQDEIAGGFDNEQFF.

The chain links TRBV27 to TRBJ1-2; 9 bases match TRBD1. This CDR3 region has 16 residues. Germline V lookup: CDR1 MNHEY, CDR2 SMNVEV (reference sequence). The J segment lost 1 base and the V segment lost 4 bases, leaving 7 bases of the junction unmatched. This CDR3 is CASSSTGTGFNYGYTF. As DNA, the CDR3 is TGTGCCAGCAGTTCCACCGGGACAGGGTTTAACTATGGCTACACCTTC.